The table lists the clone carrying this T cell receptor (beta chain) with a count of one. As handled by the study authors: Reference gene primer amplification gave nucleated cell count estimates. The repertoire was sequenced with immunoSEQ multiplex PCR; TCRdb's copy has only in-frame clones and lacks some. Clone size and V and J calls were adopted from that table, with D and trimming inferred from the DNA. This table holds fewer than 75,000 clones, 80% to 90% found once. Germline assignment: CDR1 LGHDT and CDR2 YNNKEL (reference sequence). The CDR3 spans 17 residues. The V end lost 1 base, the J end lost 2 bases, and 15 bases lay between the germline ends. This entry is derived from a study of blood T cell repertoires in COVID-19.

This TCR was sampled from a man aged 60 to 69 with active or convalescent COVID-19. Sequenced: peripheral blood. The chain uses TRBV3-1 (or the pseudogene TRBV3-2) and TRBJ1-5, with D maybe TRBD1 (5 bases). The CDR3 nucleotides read TGTGCCAGCAGCCAAGGGGTTGGGCAGGGCCGCAATCAGCCCCAGCATTTT. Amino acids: CASSQGVGQGRNQPQHF.